This T cell receptor beta chain derives from a study of T cell changes during pregnancy in multiple sclerosis. The V end was cut by 4 bases, the J end by 3 bases, with 25 bases between. The CDR3 extends over 19 amino acids. Germline values: CDR1 LGHNA, CDR2 YNFKEQ. Sequenced by immunoSEQ multiplex PCR; TCRdb stores in-frame clones only, minus some. Of 78,000 or so clones in the sample, just over 90% were seen once. This sample comprised CD4+ T cells from peripheral blood mononuclear cells, obtained before pregnancy. The chain uses TRBV4-2 and TRBJ2-1, with a possible D match to TRBD2 (6 bases). The receptor comes from a female donor with multiple sclerosis, enrolled in a pregnancy study. Written as DNA, the CDR3 is TGTGCCAGCAGCCTTTCCGGGACCCCGGGGAGGAGGGGCTACAATGAGCAGTTCTTC. Amino acid sequence: CASSLSGTPGRRGYNEQFF.